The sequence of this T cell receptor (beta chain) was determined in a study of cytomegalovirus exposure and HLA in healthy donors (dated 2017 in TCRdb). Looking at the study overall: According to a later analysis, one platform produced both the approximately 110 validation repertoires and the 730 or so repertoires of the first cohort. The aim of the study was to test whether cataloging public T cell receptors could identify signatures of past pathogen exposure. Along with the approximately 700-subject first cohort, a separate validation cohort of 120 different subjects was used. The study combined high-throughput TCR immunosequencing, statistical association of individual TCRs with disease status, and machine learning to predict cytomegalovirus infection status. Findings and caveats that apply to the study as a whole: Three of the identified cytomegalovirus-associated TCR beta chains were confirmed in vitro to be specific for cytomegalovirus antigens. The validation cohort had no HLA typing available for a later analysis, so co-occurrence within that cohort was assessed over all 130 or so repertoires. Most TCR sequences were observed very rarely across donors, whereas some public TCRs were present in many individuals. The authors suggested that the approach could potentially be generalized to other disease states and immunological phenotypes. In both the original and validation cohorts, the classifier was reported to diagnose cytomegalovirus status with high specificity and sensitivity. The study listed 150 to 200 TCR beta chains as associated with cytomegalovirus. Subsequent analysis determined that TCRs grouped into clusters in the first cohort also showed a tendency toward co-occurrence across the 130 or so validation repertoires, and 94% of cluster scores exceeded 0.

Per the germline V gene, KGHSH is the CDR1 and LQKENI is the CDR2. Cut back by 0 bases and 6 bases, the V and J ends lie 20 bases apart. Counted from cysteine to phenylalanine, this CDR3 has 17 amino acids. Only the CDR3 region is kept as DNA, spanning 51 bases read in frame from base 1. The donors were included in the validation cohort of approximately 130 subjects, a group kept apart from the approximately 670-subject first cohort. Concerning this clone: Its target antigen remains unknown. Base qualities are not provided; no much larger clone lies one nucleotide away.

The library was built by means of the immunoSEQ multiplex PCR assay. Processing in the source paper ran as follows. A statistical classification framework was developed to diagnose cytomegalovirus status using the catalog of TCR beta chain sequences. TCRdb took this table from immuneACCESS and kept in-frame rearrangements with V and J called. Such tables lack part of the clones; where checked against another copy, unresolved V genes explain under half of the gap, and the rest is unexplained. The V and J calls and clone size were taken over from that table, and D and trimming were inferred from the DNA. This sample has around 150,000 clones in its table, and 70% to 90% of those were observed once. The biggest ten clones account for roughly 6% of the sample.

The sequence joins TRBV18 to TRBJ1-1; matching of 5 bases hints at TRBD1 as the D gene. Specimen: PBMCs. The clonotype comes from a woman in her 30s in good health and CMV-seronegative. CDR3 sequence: CASSPPGTHGDPSEAFF. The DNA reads TGTGCCAGCTCACCACCGGGTACCCACGGGGACCCCTCTGAAGCTTTCTTT.